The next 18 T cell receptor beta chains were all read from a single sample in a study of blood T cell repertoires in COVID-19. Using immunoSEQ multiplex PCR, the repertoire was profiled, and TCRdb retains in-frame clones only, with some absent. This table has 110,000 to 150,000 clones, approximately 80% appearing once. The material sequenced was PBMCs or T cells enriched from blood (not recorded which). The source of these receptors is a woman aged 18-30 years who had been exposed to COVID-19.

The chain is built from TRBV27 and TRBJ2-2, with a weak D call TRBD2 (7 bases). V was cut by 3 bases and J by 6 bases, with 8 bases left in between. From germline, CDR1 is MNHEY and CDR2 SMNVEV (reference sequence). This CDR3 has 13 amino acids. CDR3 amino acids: CASSLGGPGELFF. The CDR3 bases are TGTGCCAGCAGTTTGGGGGGGCCCGGGGAGCTGTTTTTT.

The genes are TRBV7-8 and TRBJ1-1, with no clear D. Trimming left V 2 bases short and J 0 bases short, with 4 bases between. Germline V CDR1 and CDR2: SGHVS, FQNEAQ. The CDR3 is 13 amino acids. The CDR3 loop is CASSLPVNTEAFF. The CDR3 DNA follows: TGTGCCAGCAGCTTACCCGTGAACACTGAAGCTTTCTTT.

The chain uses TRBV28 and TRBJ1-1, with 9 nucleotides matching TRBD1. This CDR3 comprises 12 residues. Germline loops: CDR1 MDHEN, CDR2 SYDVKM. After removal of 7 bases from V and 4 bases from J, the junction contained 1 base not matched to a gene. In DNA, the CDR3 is TGTGCCAGCAAGACAGGGGGCACTGAAGCTTTCTTT. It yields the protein CASKTGGTEAFF.

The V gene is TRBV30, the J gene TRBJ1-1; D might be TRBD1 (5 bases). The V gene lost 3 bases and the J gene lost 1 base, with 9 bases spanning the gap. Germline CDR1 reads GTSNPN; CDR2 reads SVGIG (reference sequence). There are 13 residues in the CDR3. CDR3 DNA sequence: TGTGCCTGGAGGGCAGGGTGGAACACTGAAGCTTTCTTT. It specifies CAWRAGWNTEAFF. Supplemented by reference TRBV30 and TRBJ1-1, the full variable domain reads SQTIHQWPATLVQPVGSPLSLECTVEGTSNPNLYWYRQAAGRGLQLLFYSVGIGQISSEVPQNLSASRPQDRQFILSSKKLLLSDSGFYLCAWRAGWNTEAFFGQGTRLTVV.

The CDR3 nucleotides are TGTGCCAGCAGCCAAGGAGGGCTGTCGGGACTAGCGGGAGGAGGTGAGCAGTTCTTC. Translated, it gives CASSQGGLSGLAGGGEQFF. This chain connects TRBV3-1 (or the pseudogene TRBV3-2) to TRBJ2-1, with 15 nucleotides matching TRBD2. This CDR3 contains 19 residues. The germline V gene has CDR1 LGHDT and CDR2 YNNKEL (reference sequence). V dropped 1 base and J dropped 9; count of bases not matched to a gene: 13.

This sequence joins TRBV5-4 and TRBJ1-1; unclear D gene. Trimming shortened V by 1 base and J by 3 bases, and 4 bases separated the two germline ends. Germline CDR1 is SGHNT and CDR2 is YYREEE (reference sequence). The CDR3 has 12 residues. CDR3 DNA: TGTGCCAGCAGCTTGCTCGACACTGAAGCTTTCTTT. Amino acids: CASSLLDTEAFF.

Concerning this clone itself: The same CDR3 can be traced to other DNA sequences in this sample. The CDR3 nucleotides are TGCGCCAGCAGCCCCGGCCAGGGTTCCTACGAGCAGTACTTC. Translating gives CASSPGQGSYEQYF. The chain couples TRBV4-1 to TRBJ2-7; tentative D call: TRBD1 (5 bases). The CDR3 contains 14 residues. Per the germline V gene, CDR1 is MGHRA and CDR2 is YSYEKL. Trimming left V 4 bases short and J 1 base short, with 11 bases between.

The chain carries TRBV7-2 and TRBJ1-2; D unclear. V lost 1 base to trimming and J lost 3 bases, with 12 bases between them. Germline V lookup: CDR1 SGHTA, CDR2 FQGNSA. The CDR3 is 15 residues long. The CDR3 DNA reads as TGTGCCAGCAGCTTAGAGGCGGCCGAGTACTATGGCTACACCTTC. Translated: CASSLEAAEYYGYTF. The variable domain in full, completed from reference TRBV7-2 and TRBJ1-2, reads GAGVSQSPSNKVTEKGKDVELRCDPISGHTALYWYRQSLGQGLEFLIYFQGNSAPDKSGLPSDRFSAERTGGSVSTLTIQRTQQEDSAVYLCASSLEAAEYYGYTFGSGTRLTVV.

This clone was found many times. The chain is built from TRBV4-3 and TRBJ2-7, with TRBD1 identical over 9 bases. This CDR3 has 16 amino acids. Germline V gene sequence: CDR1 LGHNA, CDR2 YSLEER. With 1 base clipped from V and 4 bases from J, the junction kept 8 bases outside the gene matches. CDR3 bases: TGCGCCAGCAGCCAAGGTCGGGACAGGGTAGGTTACGAGCAGTACTTC. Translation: CASSQGRDRVGYEQYF.

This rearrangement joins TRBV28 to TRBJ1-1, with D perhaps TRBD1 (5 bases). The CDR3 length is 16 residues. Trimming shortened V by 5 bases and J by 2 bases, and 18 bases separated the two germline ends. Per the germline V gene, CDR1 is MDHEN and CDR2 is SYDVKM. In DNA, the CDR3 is TGTGCCAGCAGTGTGATTGCGTCCGGGACTAACACTGAAGCTTTCTTT. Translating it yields CASSVIASGTNTEAFF.

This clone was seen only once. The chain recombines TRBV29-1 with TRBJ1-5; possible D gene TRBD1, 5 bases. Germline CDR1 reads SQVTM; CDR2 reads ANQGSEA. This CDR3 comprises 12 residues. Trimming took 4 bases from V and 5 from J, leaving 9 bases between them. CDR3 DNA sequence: TGCAGCGTTGCAGGGTCCGATCAGCCCCAGCATTTT. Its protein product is CSVAGSDQPQHF. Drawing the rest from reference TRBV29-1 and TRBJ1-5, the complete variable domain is SAVISQKPSRDICQRGTSLTIQCQVDSQVTMMFWYRQQPGQSLTLIATANQGSEATYESGFVIDKFPISRPNLTFSTLTVSNMSPEDSSIYLCSVAGSDQPQHFGDGTRLSIL.

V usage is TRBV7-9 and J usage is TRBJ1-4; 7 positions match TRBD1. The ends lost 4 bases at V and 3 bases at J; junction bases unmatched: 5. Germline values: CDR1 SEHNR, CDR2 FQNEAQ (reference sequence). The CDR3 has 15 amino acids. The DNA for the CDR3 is TGTGCCAGCAGCTCCGGGGACAGTTCTAATGAAAAACTGTTTTTT. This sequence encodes CASSSGDSSNEKLFF.

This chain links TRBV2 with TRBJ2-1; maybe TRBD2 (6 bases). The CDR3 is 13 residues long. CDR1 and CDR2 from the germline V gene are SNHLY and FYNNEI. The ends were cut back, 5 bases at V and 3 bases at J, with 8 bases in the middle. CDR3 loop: CASSPDYYNEQFF. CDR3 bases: TGTGCCAGCAGTCCGGACTACTACAATGAGCAGTTCTTC.

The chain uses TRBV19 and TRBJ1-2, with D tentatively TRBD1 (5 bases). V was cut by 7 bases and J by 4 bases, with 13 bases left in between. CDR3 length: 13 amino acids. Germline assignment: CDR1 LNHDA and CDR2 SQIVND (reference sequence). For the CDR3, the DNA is TGTGCCAGTATTCCGGCAGGGCGCTATGGCTACACCTTC. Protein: CASIPAGRYGYTF. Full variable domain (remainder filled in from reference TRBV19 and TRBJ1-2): DGGITQSPKYLFRKEGQNVTLSCEQNLNHDAMYWYRQDPGQGLRLIYYSQIVNDFQKGDIAEGYSVSREKKESFPLTVTSAQKNPTAFYLCASIPAGRYGYTFGSGTRLTVV.

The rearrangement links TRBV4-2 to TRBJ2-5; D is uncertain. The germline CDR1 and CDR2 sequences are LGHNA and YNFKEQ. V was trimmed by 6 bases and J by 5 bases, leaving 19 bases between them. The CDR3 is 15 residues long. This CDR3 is CASRTTSRLRETQYF. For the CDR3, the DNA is TGTGCCAGCAGAACGACCTCGAGGCTTCGGGAGACCCAGTACTTC.

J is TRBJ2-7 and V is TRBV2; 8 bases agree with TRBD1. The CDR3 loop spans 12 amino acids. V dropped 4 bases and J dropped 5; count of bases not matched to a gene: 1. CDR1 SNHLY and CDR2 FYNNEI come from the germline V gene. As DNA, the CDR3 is TGTGCCAGCAGTGGCAGGGGGCACGAGCAGTACTTC. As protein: CASSGRGHEQYF.

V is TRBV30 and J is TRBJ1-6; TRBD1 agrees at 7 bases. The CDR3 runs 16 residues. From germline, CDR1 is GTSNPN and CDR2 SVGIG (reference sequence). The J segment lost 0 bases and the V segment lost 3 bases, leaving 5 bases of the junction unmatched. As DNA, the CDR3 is TGTGCCTGGAGCGGGACAGTGAGCTCCTATAATTCACCCCTCCACTTT. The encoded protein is CAWSGTVSSYNSPLHF.

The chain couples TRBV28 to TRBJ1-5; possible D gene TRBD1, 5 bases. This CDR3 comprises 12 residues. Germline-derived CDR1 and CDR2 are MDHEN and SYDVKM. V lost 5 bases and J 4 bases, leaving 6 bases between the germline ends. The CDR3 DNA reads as TGTGCCAGCAGTCAGGGAAATCAGCCCCAGCATTTT. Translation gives CASSQGNQPQHF.